This T cell receptor beta chain was obtained from a study of T cells in women clearing cervical HPV infection. Whole-study context: Cases: HPV16-related CIN3 or worse on histology, a couple of invasive cancers. Controls gave blood once infection was undetectable; cases at lesion identification. The study's findings and limits: CIN3+ cases had significantly higher TCR repertoire richness than controls, but evenness did not differ.

Data came from immunoSEQ multiplex PCR; TCRdb stores just in-frame clones and leaves some out. This sample's table has fewer than 40,000 clones. V dropped 3 bases and J dropped 8 bases, with 11 bases sitting between them. Germline V gene lookup returns CDR1 DFQATT and CDR2 SNEGSKA (reference sequence). The CDR3 runs 12 residues. Of note for this clone: The antigen is unknown. The observed sequence ends 3 residues before the CDR3 terminus, with the missing tail filled in from the germline J gene.

All donors had a single incident cervical HPV16 infection, not prevalent. This sequence was found in a woman aged 18 to 75 with a cervical HPV16 infection that either progressed to CIN3+ or cleared (not recorded which). The sequencing sample was made of blood buffy coat. The V call is TRBV20-1, the J call TRBJ1-5, with D perhaps TRBD1 (5 bases). CDR3 DNA, as far as it was read: TGCAGTGCTAGGCCGGGGGGGGAGCCC. This encodes CSARPGGEP. The entire CDR3 reads CSARPGGEPQHF.